This T cell receptor beta chain was captured in a study of blood T cell repertoires in COVID-19. About the study: The United States, Italy and Spain supplied acute and convalescent COVID-19 samples. PBMCs, B-cell-depleted T cells, or T cells were the source of the cDNA or gDNA that made up the material.

This CDR3 region has 14 residues. Germline values: CDR1 WSHSY, CDR2 SAAADI. The V end lost 7 bases, the J end lost 5 bases, and 15 bases lay between the germline ends. Original processing notes: Reference gene primer amplification in the assay estimated nucleated cell counts. Generated by immunoSEQ multiplex PCR, the TCRdb table keeps only in-frame clones and is missing some. The V and J calls and clone size come from that table; D and trimming were worked out from the DNA. The sample contains 40,000 or so clones, about 85% of which appear only once. The receptor comes from a human donor in a cohort sampled during active COVID-19. Specimen: peripheral blood. The genes are TRBV10-2 and TRBJ1-3; D is unresolved. The CDR3 nucleotides are TGCGCCAGCACCGCAGGCACTTCTCGAAACACCATATATTTT. Translation gives CASTAGTSRNTIYF.